One sample yielded the 28 T cell receptor beta chains listed below, sequenced in a study of T cell changes during pregnancy in multiple sclerosis. Profiling relied on immunoSEQ multiplex PCR, and the TCRdb table lists in-frame clones only, not all of them. The sample holds tens of thousands of clones, approximately 92% seen once. The sequencing used peripheral blood, collected in the third trimester of pregnancy. The receptors here all came from a female donor in good health, enrolled as a control in a pregnancy study.

The V and J genes are TRBV5-6 and TRBJ2-1, with 13 nucleotides matching TRBD2. The germline gives CDR1 SGHDT, CDR2 YYEEEE. The CDR3 consists of 15 residues. V shed 4 bases, J shed 9 bases, and the junction held 7 bases outside the gene matches. The CDR3 reads CASSPGLAGVSEQFF. CDR3 sequence (DNA): TGTGCCAGCAGCCCCGGACTAGCGGGAGTCAGTGAGCAGTTCTTC.

The CDR3 reads CASSSSRGRTYGYTF. The CDR3 DNA sequence: TGTGCCAGCAGCTCCTCTCGGGGGAGGACCTATGGCTACACCTTC. The chain recombines TRBV11-2 with TRBJ1-2; perhaps TRBD1 as D (5 bases). Germline V gene data show CDR1 as SGHAT and CDR2 as FQNNGV. The length of the CDR3 is 15 residues. Trimming took off 4 bases at V and 4 bases at J, with 16 bases between the two ends.

The genes are TRBV30 and TRBJ1-2, with D maybe TRBD1 (6 bases). With 2 bases removed from V and 5 bases from J, the gap between germline ends came to 12 bases. Germline V CDR1 and CDR2: GTSNPN, SVGIG (reference sequence). This CDR3 comprises 13 residues. CDR3 sequence reads: CAWSLQGAYGYTF. The CDR3 nucleotides read TGTGCCTGGAGTTTACAGGGTGCATATGGCTACACCTTC.

This clone was observed once. The rearrangement joins TRBV10-3 to TRBJ2-7, with TRBD1 matching over 9 bases. Trimming at V came to 6 bases and at J to 6 bases, leaving 15 bases not matched to a gene. Per the germline V gene, CDR1 is ENHRY and CDR2 is SYGVKD. This CDR3 has 16 residues. CDR3 DNA: TGTGCCATCAGCGACCTTGTCGGGACAGGGAACGGCGAGCAGTACTTC. Amino acid sequence: CAISDLVGTGNGEQYF.

The chain employs TRBV14 and TRBJ2-4, with TRBD1 matching over 12 bases. Germline CDR1 is SGHDN and CDR2 is FVKESK. Trimming cost V 1 base and J 2 bases; bases outside gene matches: 6. The CDR3 loop spans 18 amino acids. The CDR3 reads CASSQGGTGGVTKNIQYF. Written as DNA, the CDR3 is TGTGCCAGCAGCCAAGGAGGGACAGGGGGCGTTACCAAAAACATTCAGTACTTC.

The CDR3 is CASSLASGMAYEQYF. The CDR3 DNA is TGTGCCAGCAGCTTAGCTAGCGGGATGGCCTACGAGCAGTACTTC. V is TRBV7-2 and J is TRBJ2-7, with 8 bases matching TRBD2. Trimming at V came to 0 bases and at J to 2 bases, leaving 3 bases not matched to a gene. The CDR3 runs 15 residues. The germline CDR1 and CDR2 sequences are SGHTA and FQGNSA. Variable domain in full (rest from reference TRBV7-2 and TRBJ2-7): GAGVSQSPSNKVTEKGKDVELRCDPISGHTALYWYRQSLGQGLEFLIYFQGNSAPDKSGLPSDRFSAERTGGSVSTLTIQRTQQEDSAVYLCASSLASGMAYEQYFGPGTRLTVT.

The chain carries TRBV5-6 and TRBJ2-7, with TRBD2 matching over 8 bases. CDR1 and CDR2 (germline): SGHDT, YYEEEE. The J segment lost 11 bases and the V segment lost 4 bases, leaving 8 bases of the junction unmatched. This CDR3 has 12 amino acids. The CDR3 sequence: CASSPRGVEEYF. CDR3 sequence (DNA): TGTGCCAGCAGCCCGCGGGGGGTTGAAGAGTACTTC.

V usage is TRBV7-2 and J usage is TRBJ2-5; TRBD1 matches at 7 bases. CDR3 length equals 14 residues. V lost 5 bases to trimming and J lost 5 bases; unmatched junction nucleotides: 8. Germline lookup yields CDR1 SGHTA and CDR2 FQGNSA. The CDR3: CASSPNRGLETQYF. The DNA for the CDR3 is TGTGCCAGCAGCCCGAACAGGGGTCTGGAGACCCAGTACTTC. Full variable domain (outside the CDR3, taken from reference TRBV7-2 and TRBJ2-5): GAGVSQSPSNKVTEKGKDVELRCDPISGHTALYWYRQSLGQGLEFLIYFQGNSAPDKSGLPSDRFSAERTGGSVSTLTIQRTQQEDSAVYLCASSPNRGLETQYFGPGTRLLVL.

The V call is TRBV11-2, the J call TRBJ2-7, with 8 nucleotides matching TRBD2. The CDR3 contains 17 residues. CDR1 is SGHAT, CDR2 FQNNGV, per germline. With V trimmed by 0 bases and J by 3 bases, 10 bases remained unmatched. Here the CDR3 reads CASSLDRLAAGDYEQYF. The CDR3 region has the DNA TGTGCCAGCAGCTTAGATCGTTTGGCAGCGGGGGACTACGAGCAGTACTTC.

The chain has TRBV6-5 and TRBJ1-5, with D perhaps matching TRBD1 (6 bases). The CDR3 extends over 14 amino acids. V lost 2 bases and J lost 3, with 8 bases in between. Germline V gives CDR1 MNHEY, CDR2 SVGAGI. CDR3 residues: CASSYTGSNQPQHF. The DNA of the CDR3 is TGTGCCAGCAGTTACACAGGGTCCAATCAGCCCCAGCATTTT.

The J gene is TRBJ2-7, the V gene TRBV11-3; TRBD1 is a possible D gene (6 bases). The CDR3 sequence is 14 residues long. Germline lookup yields CDR1 SGHNT and CDR2 YENEEA. V lost 0 bases to trimming and J lost 6 bases, with 12 bases between them. CDR3 loop: CASSLEATGTEQYF. For the CDR3, the DNA is TGTGCCAGCAGCTTAGAGGCCACAGGGACCGAGCAGTACTTC.

This clone was counted once. The V gene is TRBV5-1, the J gene TRBJ1-3; D is unresolved. With 2 bases removed from V and 3 bases from J, the gap between germline ends came to 15 bases. Germline V gene lookup returns CDR1 SGHRS and CDR2 YFSETQ. The CDR3 extends over 16 amino acids. This chain's CDR3 is CASSLSPSALGNTIYF. CDR3 DNA sequence: TGCGCCAGCAGCTTATCCCCCAGCGCTCTTGGAAACACCATATATTTT.

The CDR3 DNA is TGTGCCAGCAGTGAAGGGGTCGGGAGCTCCTACGAGCAGTACTTC. This encodes CASSEGVGSSYEQYF. J is TRBJ2-7 and V is TRBV6-1, with a tentative D call TRBD2 (6 bases). Germline V gene data show CDR1 as MNHNS and CDR2 as SASEGT. Trimming cost V 1 base and J 0 bases, with 10 bases left between them. CDR3 length equals 15 residues.

The CDR3 DNA is TGTGCCAGCAGCCAACAACTGAACACTGAAGCTTTCTTT. It yields the protein CASSQQLNTEAFF. The chain recombines TRBV7-7 with TRBJ1-1; D remains unclear. This CDR3 contains 13 residues. Trimming pared 5 bases from V and 0 bases from J, leaving 7 bases between. CDR1 and CDR2 from the germline V gene are SSHAT and FNYEAQ (reference sequence).

The CDR3 DNA sequence: TGTGCCAGCAGCTCCGGACTCCTGGGCTACGAGCAGTACTTC. This encodes CASSSGLLGYEQYF. The chain links TRBV7-2 to TRBJ2-7; perhaps TRBD2 as D (5 bases). V dropped 4 bases and J dropped 3 bases, with 13 bases sitting between them. The CDR3 sequence is 14 residues long. CDR1 SGHTA and CDR2 FQGNSA come from the germline V gene.

The chain joins TRBV5-1 to TRBJ2-7; TRBD1 aligns across 10 bases. Germline V gives CDR1 SGHRS, CDR2 YFSETQ. Trimming at V came to 0 bases and at J to 6 bases, leaving 6 bases not matched to a gene. There are 15 residues in the CDR3. The CDR3 here is CASSLGTGGPLEQYF. The CDR3, as DNA: TGCGCCAGCAGCTTGGGGACAGGGGGGCCACTCGAGCAGTACTTC.

The chain joins TRBV15 to TRBJ2-5; D gene ambiguous. CDR3 size: 14 residues. With 1 base removed from V and 0 bases from J, the gap between germline ends came to 6 bases. Looked up from germline, CDR1 is LNHNV and CDR2 is YYDKDF (reference sequence). The CDR3 DNA reads as TGTGCCACCAGCAGAGCGCAGTACCAAGAGACCCAGTACTTC. It specifies CATSRAQYQETQYF.

The chain recombines TRBV6-6 with TRBJ1-4, with D uncertain. This CDR3 has 14 amino acids. Germline-derived CDR1 and CDR2 are MNHNY and SVGAGI (reference sequence). The V and J ends lost 4 bases and 8 bases respectively, with 14 bases between them. CDR3 sequence reads: CASSSVRVGEKLFF. CDR3 DNA sequence: TGTGCCAGCAGTTCTGTGAGGGTAGGGGAAAAACTGTTTTTT.

J is TRBJ1-4 and V is TRBV28; 12 bases fit TRBD1. The trim removed 5 bases at V and 7 bases at J, leaving 2 bases unmatched. The CDR3 is 14 amino acids. Germline CDR1 MDHEN, CDR2 SYDVKM. The CDR3 is CASSRDRGREKLFF. Written as DNA, the CDR3 is TGTGCCAGCAGTAGGGACAGGGGGCGTGAAAAACTGTTTTTT.

In this sample, this clone turned up once. This rearrangement joins TRBV7-9 to TRBJ2-1; 8 nucleotides align to TRBD2. The CDR3 sequence is 15 residues long. Germline loops: CDR1 SEHNR, CDR2 FQNEAQ (reference sequence). V lost 5 bases to trimming and J lost 3 bases; unmatched junction nucleotides: 6. DNA for the CDR3: TGTGCCAGCAGCCCCGAGGCGGGAGGCTACAATGAGCAGTTCTTC. Translation: CASSPEAGGYNEQFF.

V gene TRBV5-1 combines with J gene TRBJ1-2; 9 bases map to TRBD1. The germline V gene encodes CDR1 SGHRS and CDR2 YFSETQ. CDR3 length: 15 amino acids. V was clipped by 3 bases and J by 7 bases; unmatched bases: 10. CDR3: CASSWGDRVPPGYTF. The DNA for the CDR3 is TGCGCCAGCAGCTGGGGGGACAGGGTCCCACCTGGCTACACCTTC.

The chain uses TRBV6-6 and TRBJ2-7; maybe TRBD1 (5 bases). CDR1 and CDR2 from the germline V gene are MNHNY and SVGAGI (reference sequence). V was pared by 0 bases and J by 2 bases, with 14 bases between. The CDR3 runs to 16 residues. CDR3 bases: TGTGCCAGCAGTTACTCTCTACAGGATGAGACCTACGAGCAGTACTTC. Protein sequence: CASSYSLQDETYEQYF.

V is TRBV10-3 and J is TRBJ1-1; maybe TRBD1 (6 bases). With 2 bases removed from V and 1 base from J, the gap between germline ends came to 11 bases. Germline CDR1 ENHRY, CDR2 SYGVKD. The CDR3 has 15 amino acids. The CDR3 spells CAISEGGSANTEAFF. The CDR3 DNA follows: TGTGCCATCAGTGAGGGGGGCAGTGCGAACACTGAAGCTTTCTTT.

Here the CDR3 reads CASSGPGTGVNGEKLFF. DNA for the CDR3: TGCGCCAGCAGCGGTCCCGGGACAGGGGTGAACGGGGAAAAACTGTTTTTT. This sequence joins TRBV5-1 and TRBJ1-4; 10 bases map to TRBD1. J was trimmed by 8 bases and V by 4 bases; bases with no gene match: 14. Germline CDR1 reads SGHRS; CDR2 reads YFSETQ. CDR3 length equals 17 residues. The full variable domain, rest sourced from reference TRBV5-1 and TRBJ1-4, is KAGVTQTPRYLIKTRGQQVTLSCSPISGHRSVSWYQQTPGQGLQFLFEYFSETQRNKGNFPGRFSGRQFSNSRSEMNVSTLELGDSALYLCASSGPGTGVNGEKLFFGSGTQLSVL.

The rearrangement joins TRBV6-1 to TRBJ1-1, with 7 positions matching TRBD1. Losses at the gene ends were 3 bases for V and 4 bases for J; bases not matched to a gene: 5. The CDR3 covers 14 residues. Germline CDR1 MNHNS, CDR2 SASEGT. The CDR3 spells CASSEETGLTEAFF. For the CDR3, the DNA is TGTGCCAGCAGTGAGGAGACAGGGCTCACTGAAGCTTTCTTT.

This sequence joins TRBV28 and TRBJ2-1; TRBD2 matches 12 bases. Trimming cost V 4 bases and J 4 bases; bases outside gene matches: 5. The CDR3 totals 16 residues. Germline-derived CDR1 and CDR2 are MDHEN and SYDVKM. CDR3 loop: CASSSGLAGNYNEQFF. In DNA form, the CDR3 reads TGTGCCAGCAGTTCCGGACTAGCGGGGAATTACAATGAGCAGTTCTTC.

This clone has a single count. The rearrangement links TRBV7-3 to TRBJ2-7, with D perhaps TRBD1 (6 bases). With 2 bases removed from V and 1 base from J, the gap between germline ends came to 9 bases. The germline V gene has CDR1 SGHTA and CDR2 FQGTGA. This CDR3 comprises 14 residues. CDR3 in DNA: TGTGCCAGCAGCTTAGGGGGCCCTTCCTACGAGCAGTACTTC. Its protein product is CASSLGGPSYEQYF.

This clone has only a few counts. The V call is TRBV7-9, the J call TRBJ1-5; no definite D call. V lost 3 bases and J 4 bases, leaving 7 bases between the germline ends. Germline V gives CDR1 SEHNR, CDR2 FQNEAQ (reference sequence). The CDR3 runs to 13 residues. CDR3 sequence (DNA): TGTGCCAGCAGCTTCCCAGGAAATCAGCCCCAGCATTTT. This gives the protein CASSFPGNQPQHF. The whole variable domain, filled in from reference TRBV7-9 and TRBJ1-5, reads DTGVSQNPRHKITKRGQNVTFRCDPISEHNRLYWYRQTLGQGPEFLTYFQNEAQLEKSRLLSDRFSAERPKGSFSTLEIQRTEQGDSAMYLCASSFPGNQPQHFGDGTRLSIL.